A single TCR beta chain is shown here with its context. Its antigen is undetermined. Sequence at one end of the junction differs from germline and may be a read error. This sample was included in a study of immune heterogeneity within non-small cell lung tumors. Template was bulk tumor genomic DNA, approximately 560 ng per sample. While surgery was under way, several biopsies spaced far apart were taken per primary tumor. Before undergoing curative surgery, patients had newly diagnosed non-small cell lung cancer that was untreated. Germline assignment: CDR1 LNHDA and CDR2 SQIVND (reference sequence). CDR3 length: 14 amino acids. Multiplex PCR amplified the TCR beta CDR3 region. Its first round ran for 10 cycles with 32 V and 13 J primers. TCRdb re-called the multiplex PCR reads through MiXCR, storing one row per CDR3 protein. The table lists 4,000 to 5,000 distinct CDR3 sequences, approximately 30% of them singletons.

Study-wide findings and caveats: For the most part, the T-cell receptor beta clonotypes present at high frequency were distinct from one individual patient to the next.

The sample comprised lung tumor tissue. The TCR comes from a woman aged 50 to 60 with non-small cell lung cancer. The chain combines TRBV19 with TRBJ1-6, with 8 bases identical to TRBD1. The CDR3 spells CASSNRQGNSPLHF. The DNA for the CDR3 is TGTGCCAGTAGTAACAGACAGGGGAATTCACCCCTCCATTTT.